Listed here is a single TCR beta chain. This sample stems from a study of control samples from healthy donors and cancer patients. Measured with immunoSEQ multiplex PCR; TCRdb has only the in-frame clones, and not every one. The sample has roughly 98,000 clones; 80% to 95% are singletons. This CDR3 contains 12 residues. CDR1 and CDR2 (germline): GTSNPN, SVGIG (reference sequence). Trimming took 3 bases from V and 12 from J, leaving 15 bases between them. The receptor was derived from a man younger than 30 in good health. This rearrangement joins TRBV30 to TRBJ2-1; no firm D call. Sequenced: blood. CDR3 DNA: TGTGCCTGGAGCGTCTCAAATTCCGGGCAGTTCTTC. It is translated as CAWSVSNSGQFF.